The rows below give T cell receptor beta chains drawn from one sample of a study of human T cells and chemical hapten exposure. TCRdb itself ran the RACE reads through MiXCR, one entry per CDR3 protein. Here the sample spans approximately 400,000 distinct CDR3 sequences, 5.1% being singletons. This specimen consisted of whole blood, obtained in connection with sensitization to the hapten diphenylcyclopropenone (DPC). These receptors were obtained from a woman in her fifties or sixties with alopecia areata. Some clones in this sample may be carry-over from other donors' samples. Each CDR3 is given with its conserved first and last residue. Each record gives: CDR3 protein, V gene, D gene. The D gene is left open where the match is weak.

CDR3 protein: CASSLDPAGNYEQYF
V gene: TRBV5-1
D gene: .

CDR3 protein: CASIRAGGGYTF
V gene: TRBV28
D gene: .

CDR3 protein: CALGGASTDTQYF
V gene: TRBV30
D gene: .

CDR3 protein: CSAPTSGSAAGELFF
V gene: TRBV20-1
D gene: TRBD2

CDR3 protein: CASSGLADLEAQYF
V gene: TRBV27
D gene: TRBD2

CDR3 protein: CASSAWNIADNTDTQYF
V gene: TRBV9
D gene: .

CDR3 protein: CASSEVPGAGYEQYF
V gene: TRBV2
D gene: .

CDR3 protein: CASSYMGTDTQYF
V gene: TRBV6-5
D gene: .

CDR3 protein: CASSYGAGEGDTQYF
V gene: TRBV6-2/TRBV6-3
D gene: TRBD2

CDR3 protein: CATSHRASLNEQFF
V gene: TRBV24-1
D gene: .